The next 2 T cell receptor beta chains were all read from a single sample in a study of T cell repertoires in cytomegalovirus infection. Their antigens remain unidentified. TCRdb re-called the reads with MiXCR, one entry per CDR3 protein. Of around 300,000 distinct CDR3 sequences in the sample, around 20% are singletons; the top ten hold approximately 19%. The sample was cultured PBMCs, taken from culture after CMV antigen stimulation. The source of these receptors is a human donor in good health (CMV status not recorded). Some clones in this sample may be carry-over from other donors' samples.

The chain carries TRBV12-3 or TRBV12-4 and TRBJ2-1; 10 bases are a match to TRBD2. The CDR3 covers 14 residues. V gave up 5 bases and J gave up 8 bases; unmatched junction bases: 6. Written as DNA, the CDR3 is TGTGCCAGCAGTCCATCCGGGACTAGCGATGAGCAGTTCTTC. Translated, it gives CASSPSGTSDEQFF.

The chain recombines TRBV13 with TRBJ2-3, with a tentative D call TRBD2 (7 bases). This CDR3 has 14 residues. V was shortened by 4 bases and J by 8 bases, with 16 bases between the two germline ends. Looked up from germline, CDR1 is PRHDT and CDR2 is FYEKMQ (reference sequence). CDR3: CASSSTRRGGTQYF. Here the CDR3 DNA reads TGTGCCAGCAGCTCGACTAGAAGGGGGGGTACGCAGTATTTT.